A selection of T cell receptor beta chains follows, all from one sample in a study of PD-1 blockade in mismatch repair-deficient tumors. Method: immunoSEQ multiplex PCR; TCRdb's copy keeps in-frame clones and lacks some. The top ten hold around 2.6% of the sample, which has about 84,000 clones, around 85% seen once. Sequenced here: peripheral blood, sampled 12 weeks after starting pembrolizumab. These TCRs come from an adult with mismatch repair-deficient cancer. The conserved cysteine and the conserved F or W are not part of the CDR3 here. Where a row states a size, it is once, few, many or the class of an expanded clone; other rows omit it.

J gene | clone size | V gene | CDR3 protein
TRBJ2-7 | . | TRBV7-2 | ASSFPRAGGQY
TRBJ2-7 | . | TRBV6-6 | ASRGIHYEQY
TRBJ2-5 | . | TRBV5-6 | ASSLSLAGQETQY
TRBJ2-1 | few | TRBV27 | ASSLSGGNYDEQF
TRBJ2-1 | . | TRBV11-3 | ASSFETSSYNEQF
TRBJ1-2 | . | TRBV7-3 | ASSLTMSSQGPFGYSYT
TRBJ2-7 | few | TRBV9 | ASSALTGGGEQY
TRBJ1-5 | . | TRBV5-6 | ASSTSGVSNQPQH
TRBJ2-6 | . | TRBV2 | ASSVLGTGANVLT
TRBJ2-1 | once | TRBV7-2 | ASSLGGGRSYNEQF
TRBJ2-1 | once | TRBV19 | ASSMASGTDNEQF
TRBJ1-1 | . | TRBV7-9 | ASRFTGTANTEAF
TRBJ2-1 | . | TRBV7-9 | ASSSSLAGDNEQF
TRBJ1-5 | . | TRBV27 | ASSMFGTNSNQPQH
TRBJ2-1 | . | TRBV27 | ASSFSGLAGGGTYNEQF
TRBJ1-2 | . | TRBV7-9 | ASSPPGQGHGYT
TRBJ2-1 | . | TRBV9 | ASSDLVNEQF
TRBJ2-5 | . | TRBV7-6 | ASSLAASGSGQTQY
TRBJ2-3 | . | TRBV12-5 | ASGFSGIYLQGRTDTQY
TRBJ1-4 | . | TRBV9 | ASSVGGGHEKLF
TRBJ2-2 | . | TRBV11-3 | ASSNYIGGGPRGPGELF
TRBJ2-1 | . | TRBV11-3 | ASRKTSGGYNEQF
TRBJ1-4 | . | TRBV27 | ASSFQGNEKLF
TRBJ1-5 | . | TRBV5-8 | ASNRGASNQPQH
TRBJ2-3 | once | TRBV10-3 | AISDSGIPTDTQY
TRBJ1-5 | . | TRBV27 | ASSLTYNQPQH
TRBJ1-1 | . | TRBV27 | ASSFRGGPGLLSGTEAF
TRBJ2-7 | . | TRBV5-1 | ASSLGHTESYEQY
TRBJ2-5 | . | TRBV5-1 | ASSLAASAETQY
TRBJ2-1 | . | TRBV2 | ASGRPGGYNEQF
TRBJ2-1 | few | TRBV27 | ASSFQTEWDEQF
TRBJ2-3 | . | TRBV7-8 | ASSPQTSGISTDTQY
TRBJ1-2 | . | TRBV19 | ASSFGRVGGYT
TRBJ2-2 | . | TRBV7-3 | ASSPGGSRTGELF
TRBJ2-1 | . | TRBV7-3 | ASRDPRSSYNEQF
TRBJ1-1 | . | TRBV7-9 | ASSRQGLRTEAF
TRBJ2-7 | . | TRBV6-5 | ASSYSSYEQY
TRBJ2-3 | once | TRBV7-2 | ASSLVRAGVTDTQY
TRBJ2-7 | . | TRBV6-1 | ASSPSVKPYEQY
TRBJ1-1 | . | TRBV19 | ASTTGTGGIGTEAF
TRBJ2-2 | . | TRBV7-9 | ASEPGGSYTGELF